Sequencing of this T cell receptor beta chain was carried out in a study of naive and memory T cell subsets. Both TRBC1 and TRBC2 were covered by a beta constant-region primer of two equimolar oligonucleotides. Ligated cDNA was amplified by four rounds of PCR with nested alpha and beta constant-region primers and SP2. TCRdb itself ran the UMI-ligation and nested PCR reads through MiXCR, one entry per CDR3 protein. Of 25,000 to 40,000 distinct CDR3 sequences listed, less than 20% were seen once; the top ten hold around 3.3%. The germline CDR1 and CDR2 sequences are KGHSH and LQKENI. The CDR3 is 16 amino acids. The V end was cut by 2 bases, the J end by 6 bases, with 20 bases between.

The chain joins TRBV18 to TRBJ2-7, with D perhaps assigned TRBD1 or TRBD2 (6 bases each). The clonotype comes from a human donor in good health. Sequencing was done on a sample of effector memory CD4+ T cells from blood. Described subset: effector memory, CD45RA- CD27-. The CDR3 here is CASSPVLGGVASEQYF. The CDR3 region has the DNA TGTGCCAGCTCACCAGTCTTGGGGGGCGTCGCCAGCGAGCAGTACTTC.